Presented here are 4 T cell receptor beta chains from one specimen sequenced in a study of blood T cell repertoires in COVID-19. Clones were sequenced by immunoSEQ multiplex PCR, and TCRdb holds only the in-frame ones, with some missing. There are about 62,000 clones in the sample; about nine tenths occur only once, and approximately 1.3% lies in the top ten. The sequenced material came from peripheral blood. The receptors were gathered from a woman of 80 years or more with acute or convalescent COVID-19.

This rearrangement joins TRBV10-3 to TRBJ1-2; TRBD1 agrees at 10 bases. The CDR3 sequence is 15 residues long. Germline V gene lookup returns CDR1 ENHRY and CDR2 SYGVKD. The V and J ends lost 2 bases and 2 bases, in that order; junction bases with no gene match: 2. In DNA, the CDR3 is TGTGCCATCAGTGAGAGACAGGGGGCCAACTATGGCTACACCTTC. Protein: CAISERQGANYGYTF.

This chain uses TRBV7-3 with TRBJ2-5; 10 bases match TRBD1. Trimming removed 4 bases from V and 5 bases from J; junction bases left unmatched: 7. Germline CDR1 reads SGHTA; CDR2 reads FQGTGA. The CDR3 is made up of 15 amino acids. Here the CDR3 DNA reads TGTGCCAGCAGCTCAACCGGGACAGGGGCGGAGACCCAGTACTTC. Its protein is CASSSTGTGAETQYF.

This chain links TRBV4-1 with TRBJ2-2; 9 positions agree with TRBD2. The germline V gene encodes CDR1 MGHRA and CDR2 YSYEKL. Trimming removed 1 base from V and 7 bases from J; junction bases left unmatched: 7. CDR3 length: 16 amino acids. The CDR3 is CASSQGLAGAGGELFF. In DNA form, the CDR3 reads TGCGCCAGCAGCCAAGGATTAGCGGGAGCGGGCGGGGAGCTGTTTTTT.

This chain uses TRBV2 with TRBJ2-7, with 8 bases fitting TRBD2. Germline V gene sequence: CDR1 SNHLY, CDR2 FYNNEI. CDR3 length equals 15 residues. V dropped 5 bases and J dropped 1; count of bases not matched to a gene: 7. The CDR3 nucleotides are TGTGCCAGCAGTACTGGACTAGCCCAATCCTACGAGCAGTACTTC. Translation: CASSTGLAQSYEQYF.